These T cell receptor beta chains were read from a single sample in a study of PD-L1 blockade in urothelial cancer. Only in-frame clones appear in the TCRdb table, and some are missing; sequencing was by immunoSEQ multiplex PCR. The sample includes about 45,000 clones, 82% seen only once; the top ten take about 12%. The specimen comprised PBMCs, sampled around atezolizumab (anti-PD-L1) treatment. The origin of the receptors is a man in his fifties or sixties with urothelial cancer. Both conserved end residues are part of each CDR3. Each record gives: CDR3 protein, clone size, V gene, J gene. Rows may omit the clone size; those that give it use once, few, many or a size class.

CDR3 protein: CASSLVGAGEKLFF; clone size: once; V gene: TRBV5-6; J gene: TRBJ1-4
CDR3 protein: CAISAAGGRNNEQFF; clone size: few; V gene: TRBV10-3; J gene: TRBJ2-1
CDR3 protein: CATGGGDGEKLFF; clone size: NA; V gene: TRBV6-5; J gene: TRBJ1-4
CDR3 protein: CASSLVAGGGLAGSNEQFF; clone size: NA; V gene: TRBV7-2; J gene: TRBJ2-1
CDR3 protein: CASSLGQGAIYEQYF; clone size: NA; V gene: TRBV7-8; J gene: TRBJ2-7
CDR3 protein: CSVEVRTMTGEQFF; clone size: NA; V gene: TRBV29-1; J gene: TRBJ2-1
CDR3 protein: CASGQGAGYTF; clone size: NA; V gene: TRBV7-9; J gene: TRBJ1-2
CDR3 protein: CASVLRGSTDTQYF; clone size: NA; V gene: TRBV7-2; J gene: TRBJ2-3
CDR3 protein: CASSRGSQVNEQFF; clone size: NA; V gene: TRBV28; J gene: TRBJ2-1
CDR3 protein: CASSFLSEASGEQYF; clone size: NA; V gene: TRBV5-1; J gene: TRBJ2-7
CDR3 protein: CASSKPGYRDGYTF; clone size: NA; V gene: TRBV6-5; J gene: TRBJ1-2
CDR3 protein: CASSSFPPNYGYTF; clone size: NA; V gene: TRBV28; J gene: TRBJ1-2
CDR3 protein: CASSFIQGGEQFF; clone size: NA; V gene: TRBV11-3; J gene: TRBJ2-1
CDR3 protein: CAISTGGGNTIYF; clone size: NA; V gene: TRBV10-3; J gene: TRBJ1-3
CDR3 protein: CASSLSGVPNQPQHF; clone size: NA; V gene: TRBV28; J gene: TRBJ1-5
CDR3 protein: CASSFAAGDTEAFF; clone size: few; V gene: TRBV11-1; J gene: TRBJ1-1
CDR3 protein: CASSRSGDYEQYF; clone size: NA; V gene: TRBV19; J gene: TRBJ2-7
CDR3 protein: CASSLVGAPKSYEQYF; clone size: NA; V gene: TRBV7-9; J gene: TRBJ2-7
CDR3 protein: CASSGVGAPYEQYF; clone size: NA; V gene: TRBV2; J gene: TRBJ2-7
CDR3 protein: CASRSDRVSNIQYF; clone size: NA; V gene: TRBV10-1; J gene: TRBJ2-4
CDR3 protein: CASSPQDRDSPLHF; clone size: few; V gene: TRBV18; J gene: TRBJ1-6
CDR3 protein: CASSEGTSGREQFF; clone size: once; V gene: TRBV19; J gene: TRBJ2-1
CDR3 protein: CASGLGTSGETQYF; clone size: once; V gene: TRBV12-5; J gene: TRBJ2-5
CDR3 protein: CASSFAPDRGGTEAFF; clone size: NA; V gene: TRBV5-6; J gene: TRBJ1-1
CDR3 protein: CASSLRGSYNEQFF; clone size: NA; V gene: TRBV5-4; J gene: TRBJ2-1
CDR3 protein: CASTSDRSSPLHF; clone size: NA; V gene: TRBV6-5; J gene: TRBJ1-6
CDR3 protein: CASSIVDKFQETQYF; clone size: NA; V gene: TRBV28; J gene: TRBJ2-5
CDR3 protein: CATSRDRDTQETQYF; clone size: NA; V gene: TRBV15; J gene: TRBJ2-5
CDR3 protein: CASSEVGSSGYTF; clone size: NA; V gene: TRBV6-1; J gene: TRBJ1-2
CDR3 protein: CASSHDLFSGVSGELFF; clone size: NA; V gene: TRBV4-1; J gene: TRBJ2-2
CDR3 protein: CASSLGRGNQPQHF; clone size: few; V gene: TRBV27; J gene: TRBJ1-5
CDR3 protein: CASSLAISTDTQYF; clone size: NA; V gene: TRBV18; J gene: TRBJ2-3
CDR3 protein: CASSQEKGTNEKLFF; clone size: NA; V gene: TRBV4-1; J gene: TRBJ1-4
CDR3 protein: CASSPGQMDEKLFF; clone size: NA; V gene: TRBV5-1; J gene: TRBJ1-4
CDR3 protein: CASSMPPAAEQYF; clone size: NA; V gene: TRBV19; J gene: TRBJ2-7
CDR3 protein: CASSHSGAGGPYNEQFF; clone size: NA; V gene: TRBV13; J gene: TRBJ2-1
CDR3 protein: CASSVPTSGRILNTQYF; clone size: NA; V gene: TRBV7-2; J gene: TRBJ2-3
CDR3 protein: CASSQTGYEQYF; clone size: NA; V gene: TRBV14; J gene: TRBJ2-7
CDR3 protein: CASSASDIPGYTF; clone size: NA; V gene: TRBV9; J gene: TRBJ1-2
CDR3 protein: CASSFDSGRTLHF; clone size: NA; V gene: TRBV6-6; J gene: TRBJ1-6
CDR3 protein: CASSLAGQGASGYTF; clone size: once; V gene: TRBV5-1; J gene: TRBJ1-2
CDR3 protein: CASSPPGQNYGYTF; clone size: NA; V gene: TRBV18; J gene: TRBJ1-2
CDR3 protein: CASRLAGANTDTQYF; clone size: NA; V gene: TRBV6-1; J gene: TRBJ2-3
CDR3 protein: CASSLDLAGGRETQYF; clone size: NA; V gene: TRBV7-2; J gene: TRBJ2-5
CDR3 protein: CASSELQGAMAFF; clone size: NA; V gene: TRBV25-1; J gene: TRBJ1-1